Presented here are 13 T cell receptor beta chains from one specimen sequenced in a study of blood T cell repertoires in COVID-19. Profiled with immunoSEQ multiplex PCR; TCRdb holds only in-frame clones, not every one. The repertoire holds 90,000 to 120,000 clones, with around nine tenths as singletons. Sequencing used peripheral blood. The source of these receptors is a woman aged 25 to 39 with acute or convalescent COVID-19.

J is TRBJ2-1 and V is TRBV11-2; D is unresolved. Trimming cost V 5 bases and J 5 bases, with 13 bases left between them. The CDR3 length is 14 residues. Looked up from germline, CDR1 is SGHAT and CDR2 is FQNNGV. CDR3 DNA: TGTGCCAGCAGCCGACCTCCGGCGGACAATGAGCAGTTCTTC. The encoded protein is CASSRPPADNEQFF.

The genes are TRBV18 and TRBJ2-2; no clear D. Trimming pared 0 bases from V and 7 bases from J, leaving 3 bases between. CDR3 length: 12 residues. Germline V gives CDR1 KGHSH, CDR2 LQKENI. DNA of the CDR3: TGTGCCAGCTCACCACCGTACGGGGAGCTGTTTTTT. Translating gives CASSPPYGELFF.

This chain uses TRBV13 with TRBJ2-7; the match to TRBD1 covers 7 bases. CDR3 length: 13 amino acids. Germline V CDR1 and CDR2: PRHDT, FYEKMQ (reference sequence). The V gene end was trimmed by 3 bases and the J gene end by 7 bases; junction bases not matched to a gene: 6. For the CDR3, the DNA is TGTGCCAGCAGCTTTGAGGGGGCTGAAGAGCAGTACTTC. Its protein is CASSFEGAEEQYF.

The chain has TRBV5-5 and TRBJ1-1, with 8 positions matching TRBD1. Germline assignment: CDR1 SGHKS and CDR2 YYEKEE (reference sequence). This CDR3 contains 13 residues. The junction had 3 bases not matched to a gene; V was cut back by 1 base and J by 7 bases. The CDR3 DNA reads TGTGCCAGCAGCTTGAACAGGGGGTTTGAAGCTTTCTTT. Translation: CASSLNRGFEAFF.

This clone was observed at least ten times. J is TRBJ1-3 and V is TRBV7-9, with a tentative D call TRBD1 (5 bases). Germline-derived CDR1 and CDR2 are SEHNR and FQNEAQ (reference sequence). This CDR3 comprises 16 residues. V dropped 5 bases and J dropped 0 bases, with 14 bases sitting between them. The CDR3 sequence is CASSAPDRLSGNTIYF. CDR3 DNA: TGTGCCAGCAGCGCCCCCGACAGACTCTCTGGAAACACCATATATTTT.

Regarding this clone: The junction and the germline gene differ at one end; a read error may be behind it. The chain couples TRBV7-7 to TRBJ2-1; TRBD2 is a possible D gene (6 bases). This CDR3 spans 15 amino acids. The germline gives CDR1 SSHAT, CDR2 FNYEAQ (reference sequence). CDR3 loop: CASSLMFGGYNEQFF. The CDR3 DNA reads TGTGCTAGCAGCTTGATGTTCGGAGGGTACAATGAGCAGTTCTTC.

V usage is TRBV14 and J usage is TRBJ1-4; D unclear. The CDR3 runs 14 residues. Trimming shortened V by 1 base and J by 3 bases, and 6 bases separated the two germline ends. The germline CDR1 and CDR2 sequences are SGHDN and FVKESK. CDR3 nucleotides: TGTGCCAGCAGCCAAGGGCAGTCTAATGAAAAACTGTTTTTT. Protein sequence: CASSQGQSNEKLFF.

The J gene is TRBJ1-6, the V gene TRBV28; D remains unclear. Trimming removed 7 bases from V and 5 bases from J, with 15 bases in between. Germline CDR1 MDHEN, CDR2 SYDVKM. The CDR3 runs to 15 residues. CDR3 amino acids: CASKFLSPNNSPLHF. CDR3 nucleotide sequence: TGTGCCAGCAAGTTTTTGAGCCCCAATAATTCACCCCTCCACTTT.

The rearrangement links TRBV29-1 to TRBJ2-3; no definite D call. Between the trimmed V and J ends, which lost 7 bases and 0 bases, there was a span of 17 bases. CDR3 size: 15 residues. Germline V lookup: CDR1 SQVTM, CDR2 ANQGSEA. The CDR3 loop reads CSGTTAYSSTDTQYF. The CDR3, as DNA: TGCAGCGGAACCACAGCTTATTCTAGCACAGATACGCAGTATTTT.

Notes on this clone: Different DNA sequences within this sample yield the same CDR3. The chain employs TRBV27 and TRBJ1-1, with a weak D call TRBD1 (5 bases). The V gene lost 2 bases and the J gene lost 1 base, with 5 bases spanning the gap. Germline V gene sequence: CDR1 MNHEY, CDR2 SMNVEV (reference sequence). The CDR3 has 13 residues. The CDR3 region is CASSLRGNTEAFF. DNA of the CDR3: TGTGCCAGCAGTTTAAGGGGGAACACTGAAGCTTTCTTT.

This chain connects TRBV11-2 to TRBJ2-7, with TRBD2 matching over 10 bases. Trimming at V came to 2 bases and at J to 4 bases, leaving 8 bases not matched to a gene. The CDR3 is 16 residues long. Germline CDR1 and CDR2: SGHAT and FQNNGV. CDR3 coding DNA: TGTGCCAGCAGCTTATCCCTTGTACTAGCGGGGTACGAGCAGTACTTC. This encodes CASSLSLVLAGYEQYF.

The CDR3, as DNA: TGTGCCAGCAGCTTCTTGACAGGGGCGAACACTGAAGCTTTCTTT. This codes for CASSFLTGANTEAFF. The V and J genes are TRBV9 and TRBJ1-1, with 8 bases aligning to TRBD1. J gave up 1 base and V 4 bases, and 6 bases lay outside the gene matches. CDR1 is SGDLS, CDR2 YYNGEE, per germline. CDR3 size: 15 residues.

The chain employs TRBV27 and TRBJ2-2; 12 bases are shared with TRBD2. Germline V lookup: CDR1 MNHEY, CDR2 SMNVEV (reference sequence). The CDR3 consists of 16 residues. After removal of 6 bases from V and 6 bases from J, the junction contained 8 bases not matched to a gene. CDR3 bases: TGTGCCAGCAGCTACCTAGCGGGAGGGCCTTCCGGGGAGCTGTTTTTT. This sequence encodes CASSYLAGGPSGELFF.